The sequence of this T cell receptor beta chain was determined in a study of neurological immune-mediated disorders. The study's findings and limits: Expansion of TCR clones was greatest in HTLV-1-associated myelopathy and smallest in multiple sclerosis, where it fell below that of healthy controls.

CDR3 length: 16 amino acids. CDR1 and CDR2 from the germline V gene are KGHSH and LQKENI. V lost 6 bases and J lost 6, with 23 bases in between. For this clonotype: The antigen is unknown.

From the 5' RACE reads, TCRdb called clonotypes with MiXCR, one entry per CDR3 protein. In the table there are some 50,000 distinct CDR3 sequences, roughly 23% of which are singletons. Sequencing was done on a sample of PBMCs. This TCR was recovered from a woman in her seventies in good health. The J gene is TRBJ1-1, the V gene TRBV18; D gene uncertain. The CDR3 sequence is CASSPFGSSSPAEAFF. CDR3 nucleotides: TGTGCCAGCTCCCCCTTCGGGTCCTCTTCCCCCGCTGAAGCTTTCTTT.